Below, 27 T cell receptor beta chains from the same sample are listed, as sequenced in a study of cytomegalovirus exposure and HLA in healthy donors. The PCR employed 60 Vbeta primers together with 13 Jbeta primers. The data were produced by immunoSEQ multiplex PCR, yet TCRdb's version contains in-frame clones alone and is incomplete. This sample lists 90,000 to 120,000 clones; its ten largest clones have 0.59%. The source material was PBMCs. These receptors were obtained from a man between 45 and 60 years old in good health and CMV-seronegative.

V and J are TRBV6-5 and TRBJ2-7; 7 positions agree with TRBD1. The CDR3 is made up of 14 amino acids. Trimming at V came to 4 bases and at J to 6 bases, leaving 9 bases not matched to a gene. Germline V CDR1 and CDR2: MNHEY, SVGAGI. The CDR3 DNA reads TGTGCCAGCAGTTTTTCCCGACAGGGCGGCGAGCAGTACTTC. Protein sequence: CASSFSRQGGEQYF.

The genes are TRBV10-2 and TRBJ1-1; TRBD1 matches at 8 bases. The ends lost 6 bases at V and 0 bases at J; junction bases unmatched: 12. This CDR3 spans 17 amino acids. Germline V gene data show CDR1 as WSHSY and CDR2 as SAAADI. The CDR3: CASREIDRGGMNTEAFF. The DNA for the CDR3 is TGCGCCAGCAGGGAGATTGACAGGGGAGGGATGAACACTGAAGCTTTCTTT.

V is TRBV27 and J is TRBJ1-5, with 12 bases matching TRBD1. V shed 4 bases and J 0 bases; nucleotides not matched to a gene: 10. From germline, CDR1 is MNHEY and CDR2 SMNVEV (reference sequence). The CDR3 length is 19 residues. This CDR3 is CASSSTWDRGLISNQPQHF. CDR3 sequence (DNA): TGTGCCAGCAGTTCGACGTGGGACAGGGGGCTGATTAGCAATCAGCCCCAGCATTTT.

The chain combines TRBV15 with TRBJ2-5, with 8 bases identical to TRBD2. This CDR3 region has 16 residues. CDR1 is LNHNV, CDR2 YYDKDF, per germline (reference sequence). With V trimmed by 3 bases and J by 5 bases, 11 bases remained unmatched. The CDR3 coding sequence is TGTGCCACCAGCAGCCTGACGACTAGCGTGGATGAGACCCAGTACTTC. This gives the protein CATSSLTTSVDETQYF.

This chain links TRBV6-6 with TRBJ2-7; TRBD1 matches 7 bases. The CDR3 runs 15 residues. With V trimmed by 3 bases and J by 2 bases, 7 bases remained unmatched. Germline CDR1 reads MNHNY; CDR2 reads SVGAGI (reference sequence). This CDR3 is CASSYRTGVAYEQYF. CDR3 nucleotides: TGTGCCAGCAGTTATCGTACAGGGGTCGCCTACGAGCAGTACTTC.

The rearrangement joins TRBV19 to TRBJ1-5; D unclear. The CDR3 totals 14 residues. Germline V gives CDR1 LNHDA, CDR2 SQIVND (reference sequence). V lost 5 bases and J lost 8, with 16 bases in between. The CDR3 spells CASSVDSSVEPQHF. The CDR3 DNA sequence: TGTGCCAGTAGTGTGGACTCATCGGTAGAGCCCCAGCATTTT.

The chain links TRBV7-9 to TRBJ1-6, with TRBD1 matching over 7 bases. Germline V CDR1 and CDR2: SEHNR, FQNEAQ (reference sequence). CDR3 length: 14 amino acids. V shed 5 bases and J 12 bases; nucleotides not matched to a gene: 10. DNA of the CDR3: TGTGCCAGCAGCAACCAGCTACGACAGGGACCCCTCCACTTT. Its translation is CASSNQLRQGPLHF.

The chain carries TRBV7-2 and TRBJ2-3; 9 bases match TRBD2. V lost 4 bases, J lost 5 bases, and 4 bases stayed unmatched. CDR1 and CDR2 from the germline V gene are SGHTA and FQGNSA. The CDR3 is 14 amino acids. CDR3 DNA: TGTGCCAGCAGCTCGCGTAGCGGGGGAGATACGCAGTATTTT. It encodes CASSSRSGGDTQYF.

About this clone: Other DNA sequences of this sample code for an identical CDR3. The CDR3 loop is CASSVGQSYEQYF. The DNA of the CDR3 is TGTGCCAGCAGCGTAGGACAGTCCTACGAGCAGTACTTC. The gene calls are TRBV9 and TRBJ2-7, with D perhaps TRBD1 (5 bases). Germline V gene lookup returns CDR1 SGDLS and CDR2 YYNGEE. V was pared by 0 bases and J by 1 base, with 5 bases between. The CDR3 length is 13 residues.

The V call is TRBV7-2, the J call TRBJ2-7; a weak D match, TRBD2 (5 bases). The CDR3 is 14 residues long. V gave up 5 bases and J gave up 2 bases, with 13 bases separating them. Germline CDR1 reads SGHTA; CDR2 reads FQGNSA. CDR3 in amino acids: CASSRRGQTYEQYF. The CDR3 DNA reads as TGTGCCAGCAGCCGCCGAGGGCAAACCTACGAGCAGTACTTC.

The V gene is TRBV5-1, the J gene TRBJ2-7; D perhaps matches TRBD2 (7 bases). This CDR3 spans 16 amino acids. The germline V and J ends were trimmed by 0 bases and 5 bases, with 18 bases remaining between them. Looked up from germline, CDR1 is SGHRS and CDR2 is YFSETQ. CDR3 DNA sequence: TGCGCCAGCAGCTTGGTCCGGTCCTCGGGGGGCCACGAGCAGTACTTC. Translating it yields CASSLVRSSGGHEQYF. The full variable domain, completed using reference TRBV5-1 and TRBJ2-7, is KAGVTQTPRYLIKTRGQQVTLSCSPISGHRSVSWYQQTPGQGLQFLFEYFSETQRNKGNFPGRFSGRQFSNSRSEMNVSTLELGDSALYLCASSLVRSSGGHEQYFGPGTRLTVT.

V is TRBV5-1 and J is TRBJ1-4; D gene uncertain. This CDR3 is 15 amino acids long. Germline CDR1 reads SGHRS; CDR2 reads YFSETQ. Trimming took 0 bases from V and 0 from J, leaving 6 bases between them. Written as DNA, the CDR3 is TGCGCCAGCAGCTTGGACAGAGCAACTAATGAAAAACTGTTTTTT. Amino acids: CASSLDRATNEKLFF.

The chain couples TRBV28 to TRBJ1-1; 9 bases map to TRBD1. This CDR3 has 14 amino acids. J was trimmed by 6 bases and V by 5 bases; bases with no gene match: 7. The V gene's germline CDR1 is MDHEN and CDR2 SYDVKM. CDR3 coding DNA: TGTGCCAGCAGTCCTCCGGGACAGGGTTCTGAAGCTTTCTTT. Amino acids: CASSPPGQGSEAFF.

This sequence joins TRBV6-5 and TRBJ2-4; 8 nucleotides line up with TRBD2. The V gene's germline CDR1 is MNHEY and CDR2 SVGAGI. The CDR3 consists of 13 residues. V shed 3 bases, J shed 10 bases, and the junction held 5 bases outside the gene matches. CDR3: CASSYSAGGIQYF. Here the CDR3 DNA reads TGTGCCAGCAGTTATTCGGCGGGAGGTATTCAGTACTTC.

V is TRBV6-1 and J is TRBJ2-1; TRBD1 aligns across 7 bases. CDR3 length: 14 amino acids. From germline, CDR1 is MNHNS and CDR2 SASEGT. V trimming: 6 bases; J trimming: 7 bases; junction bases outside the gene matches: 9. The CDR3 loop is CASSDRERRNEQFF. The CDR3 nucleotides read TGTGCCAGCAGCGACAGGGAGAGGAGAAATGAGCAGTTCTTC.

The rearrangement links TRBV19 to TRBJ1-5; 7 nucleotides match TRBD1. Trimming removed 6 bases from V and 4 bases from J; junction bases left unmatched: 9. The CDR3 contains 15 residues. Germline CDR1 is LNHDA and CDR2 is SQIVND (reference sequence). CDR3 in amino acids: CASRMGGTVNQPQHF. The DNA for the CDR3 is TGTGCCAGTAGAATGGGTGGGACAGTAAATCAGCCCCAGCATTTT.

This rearrangement joins TRBV15 to TRBJ1-5; TRBD1 is a possible D gene (6 bases). CDR3 length: 18 amino acids. Trimming left V 0 bases short and J 2 bases short, with 17 bases between. From germline, CDR1 is LNHNV and CDR2 YYDKDF (reference sequence). The CDR3 spells CATSRDTGILRGNQPQHF. The CDR3 bases are TGTGCCACCAGCAGAGACACAGGGATCCTTAGGGGCAATCAGCCCCAGCATTTT.

The genes are TRBV12-2 and TRBJ1-3. TRBV12-2 is flagged as a pseudogene. The CDR3 runs 12 residues. The CDR3 protein is CASPSSGNTIYF. CDR3 sequence (DNA): TGTGCAAGTCCTTCCTCTGGAAACACCATATATTTT.

This chain connects TRBV6-5 to TRBJ1-4; D may be TRBD1 (5 bases). There are 13 residues in the CDR3. The V and J ends lost 2 bases and 7 bases respectively, with 8 bases between them. Germline assignment: CDR1 MNHEY and CDR2 SVGAGI. CDR3 protein: CASSYRDSEKLFF. In DNA, the CDR3 is TGTGCCAGCAGTTACCGAGACAGTGAAAAACTGTTTTTT.

The genes are TRBV9 and TRBJ1-2; 8 bases are a match to TRBD1. CDR3 size: 13 residues. Trimming cost V 1 base and J 7 bases; bases outside gene matches: 3. The germline CDR1 and CDR2 sequences are SGDLS and YYNGEE. The DNA for the CDR3 is TGTGCCAGCAGCGTAACGGACAGGGCTGGCTACACCTTC. It translates to CASSVTDRAGYTF.

This chain joins TRBV7-8 and TRBJ2-5, with 7 bases lining up with TRBD2. The V gene's germline CDR1 is SGHVS and CDR2 FQNEAQ. V gave up 0 bases and J gave up 0 bases; unmatched junction bases: 4. The CDR3 totals 16 residues. CDR3 sequence (DNA): TGTGCCAGCAGCTTAGCCCTCGGGACTAACCAAGAGACCCAGTACTTC. Amino acids: CASSLALGTNQETQYF.

V is TRBV4-1 and J is TRBJ2-7; 12 bases are a match to TRBD2. V lost 3 bases, J lost 7 bases, and 10 bases stayed unmatched. The CDR3 covers 16 residues. The germline V gene has CDR1 MGHRA and CDR2 YSYEKL. Written as DNA, the CDR3 is TGCGCCAGCAGCCAGGGACTTGGACTAGCGGGAACTGAGCAGTACTTC. It encodes CASSQGLGLAGTEQYF.

The chain combines TRBV5-1 with TRBJ2-5; the D gene is possibly TRBD2 (6 bases). Trimming stripped 3 bases from V and 4 bases from J, with 13 bases between. The CDR3 loop spans 14 amino acids. Germline-derived CDR1 and CDR2 are SGHRS and YFSETQ. The CDR3 bases are TGCGCCAGCAGCTCGCGCTGGGGAGGAGAGACCCAGTACTTC. The encoded protein is CASSSRWGGETQYF. Complete variable domain (other parts from reference TRBV5-1 and TRBJ2-5): KAGVTQTPRYLIKTRGQQVTLSCSPISGHRSVSWYQQTPGQGLQFLFEYFSETQRNKGNFPGRFSGRQFSNSRSEMNVSTLELGDSALYLCASSSRWGGETQYFGPGTRLLVL.

The V call is TRBV20-1, the J call TRBJ1-2; D is unclear. This CDR3 has 11 amino acids. Germline loops: CDR1 DFQATT, CDR2 SNEGSKA (reference sequence). With 3 bases removed from V and 8 bases from J, the gap between germline ends came to 10 bases. The CDR3 loop is CSARGSQGYTF. CDR3 in DNA: TGCAGTGCTAGGGGGAGTCAGGGCTACACCTTC.

The chain links TRBV4-3 to TRBJ1-1, with D uncertain. The CDR3 loop spans 16 amino acids. Per the germline V gene, CDR1 is LGHNA and CDR2 is YSLEER. The V end lost 0 bases, the J end lost 4 bases, and 15 bases lay between the germline ends. This CDR3 is CASSQDPFSGSTEAFF. The CDR3 DNA sequence: TGCGCCAGCAGCCAAGACCCCTTTTCTGGGAGCACTGAAGCTTTCTTT.

This chain joins TRBV13 and TRBJ1-1, with D perhaps TRBD1 (6 bases). Per germline, CDR1 PRHDT and CDR2 FYEKMQ (reference sequence). The length of the CDR3 is 19 residues. V was pared by 0 bases and J by 5 bases, with 25 bases between. The CDR3 sequence: CASSLGEWSPRGEETEAFF. CDR3 coding DNA: TGTGCCAGCAGCTTAGGCGAGTGGAGTCCCAGGGGCGAGGAAACTGAAGCTTTCTTT.

In DNA form, the CDR3 reads TGTGCCAGCAGCTTAACCCCAAAACTCTATGGCTACACCTTC. Its translation is CASSLTPKLYGYTF. The chain uses TRBV7-2 and TRBJ1-2, with D unresolved. Germline V lookup: CDR1 SGHTA, CDR2 FQGNSA. Trimming pared 2 bases from V and 4 bases from J, leaving 11 bases between. The length of the CDR3 is 14 residues.